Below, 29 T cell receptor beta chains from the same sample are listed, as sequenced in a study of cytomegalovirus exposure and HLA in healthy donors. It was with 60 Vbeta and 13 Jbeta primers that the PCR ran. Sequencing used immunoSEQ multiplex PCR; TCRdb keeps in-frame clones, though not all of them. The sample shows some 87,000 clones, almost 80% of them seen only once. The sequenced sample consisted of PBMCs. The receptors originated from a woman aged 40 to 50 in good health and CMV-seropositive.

The CDR3 DNA reads as TGTGCCAGTAGTCTCCGAGCGGGACAGGGCTTGAATAGCAATCAGCCCCAGCATTTT. Its translation is CASSLRAGQGLNSNQPQHF. The genes are TRBV19 and TRBJ1-5, with TRBD1 matching 9 bases. With 5 bases clipped from V and 0 bases from J, the junction kept 14 bases outside the gene matches. Looked up from germline, CDR1 is LNHDA and CDR2 is SQIVND (reference sequence). CDR3 length equals 19 residues. The full variable domain, in which reference TRBV19 and TRBJ1-5 provide the parts outside the CDR3, is DGGITQSPKYLFRKEGQNVTLSCEQNLNHDAMYWYRQDPGQGLRLIYYSQIVNDFQKGDIAEGYSVSREKKESFPLTVTSAQKNPTAFYLCASSLRAGQGLNSNQPQHFGDGTRLSIL.

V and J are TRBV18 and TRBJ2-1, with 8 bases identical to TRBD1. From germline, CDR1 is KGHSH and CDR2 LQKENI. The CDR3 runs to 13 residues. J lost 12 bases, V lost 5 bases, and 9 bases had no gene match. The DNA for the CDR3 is TGTGCCAGCTCATCAGCTGCAGGGGGCGGGCAGTTCTTC. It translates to CASSSAAGGGQFF.

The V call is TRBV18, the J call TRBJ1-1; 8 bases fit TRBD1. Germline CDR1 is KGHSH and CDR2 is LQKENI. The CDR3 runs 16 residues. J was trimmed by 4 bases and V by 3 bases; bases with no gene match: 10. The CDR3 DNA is TGTGCCAGCTCACCCACGGACAGGGCCAAGAGCACTGAAGCTTTCTTT. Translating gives CASSPTDRAKSTEAFF.

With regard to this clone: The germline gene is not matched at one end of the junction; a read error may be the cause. CDR3 bases: TGTGCCAGCAGCCCGGACAACTTC. Its translation: CASSPDNF. The V gene is TRBV13, the J gene TRBJ2-5, with TRBD1 as a possible D gene (5 bases). CDR3 length: 8 amino acids. The germline CDR1 and CDR2 sequences are PRHDT and FYEKMQ (reference sequence).

The CDR3 here is CASSELGREEQYF. The DNA for the CDR3 is TGTGCCAGCAGTGAATTGGGGCGGGAGGAGCAGTACTTC. The V call is TRBV25-1, the J call TRBJ2-7; 7 nucleotides agree with TRBD2. V lost 1 base to trimming and J lost 7 bases; unmatched junction nucleotides: 4. Germline V gene sequence: CDR1 MGHDK, CDR2 SYGVNS. CDR3 length: 13 residues.

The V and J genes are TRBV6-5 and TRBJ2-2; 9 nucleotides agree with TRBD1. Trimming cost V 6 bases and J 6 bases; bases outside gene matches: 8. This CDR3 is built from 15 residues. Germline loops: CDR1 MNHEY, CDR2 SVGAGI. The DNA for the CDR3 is TGTGCCAGCAGCAAAACACGACAGGGGGCCGGGGAGCTGTTTTTT. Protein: CASSKTRQGAGELFF.

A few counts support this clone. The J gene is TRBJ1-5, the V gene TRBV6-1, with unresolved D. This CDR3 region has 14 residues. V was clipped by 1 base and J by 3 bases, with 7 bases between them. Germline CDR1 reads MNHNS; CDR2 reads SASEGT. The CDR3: CASSEGGYNQPQHF. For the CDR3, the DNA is TGTGCCAGCAGTGAAGGAGGCTACAATCAGCCCCAGCATTTT.

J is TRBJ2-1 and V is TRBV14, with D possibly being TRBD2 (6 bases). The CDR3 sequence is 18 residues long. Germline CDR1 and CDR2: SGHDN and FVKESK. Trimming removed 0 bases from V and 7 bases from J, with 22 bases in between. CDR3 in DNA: TGTGCCAGCAGCCAAGAAATGTTTCGCACGACTAGGCGGAATGAGCAGTTCTTC. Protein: CASSQEMFRTTRRNEQFF.

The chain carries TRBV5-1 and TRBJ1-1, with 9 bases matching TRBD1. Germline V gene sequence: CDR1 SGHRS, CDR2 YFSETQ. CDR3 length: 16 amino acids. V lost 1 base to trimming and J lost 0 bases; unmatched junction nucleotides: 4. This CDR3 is CASSLYTGGMNTEAFF. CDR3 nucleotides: TGCGCCAGCAGCTTGTATACAGGGGGCATGAACACTGAAGCTTTCTTT. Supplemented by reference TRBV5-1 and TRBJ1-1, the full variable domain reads KAGVTQTPRYLIKTRGQQVTLSCSPISGHRSVSWYQQTPGQGLQFLFEYFSETQRNKGNFPGRFSGRQFSNSRSEMNVSTLELGDSALYLCASSLYTGGMNTEAFFGQGTRLTVV.

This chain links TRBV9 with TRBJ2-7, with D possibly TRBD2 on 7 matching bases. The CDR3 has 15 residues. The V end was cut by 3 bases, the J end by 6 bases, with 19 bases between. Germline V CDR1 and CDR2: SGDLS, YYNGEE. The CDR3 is CASSEGGLPLSEQYF. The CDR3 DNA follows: TGTGCCAGCAGCGAGGGGGGACTACCACTGAGCGAGCAGTACTTC.

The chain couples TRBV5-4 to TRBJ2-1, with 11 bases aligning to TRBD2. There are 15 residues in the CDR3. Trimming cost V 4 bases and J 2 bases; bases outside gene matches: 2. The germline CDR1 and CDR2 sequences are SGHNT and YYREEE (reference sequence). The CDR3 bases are TGTGCCAGCAGCCATAGCGGGAGGGCCTACAATGAGCAGTTCTTC. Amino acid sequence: CASSHSGRAYNEQFF.

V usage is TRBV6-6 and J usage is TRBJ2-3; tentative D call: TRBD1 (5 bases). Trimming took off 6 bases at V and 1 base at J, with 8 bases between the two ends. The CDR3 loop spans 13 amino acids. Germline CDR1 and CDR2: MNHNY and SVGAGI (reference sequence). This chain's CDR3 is CASRPTGTDTQYF. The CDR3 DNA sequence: TGTGCCAGCAGACCGACAGGCACAGATACGCAGTATTTT.

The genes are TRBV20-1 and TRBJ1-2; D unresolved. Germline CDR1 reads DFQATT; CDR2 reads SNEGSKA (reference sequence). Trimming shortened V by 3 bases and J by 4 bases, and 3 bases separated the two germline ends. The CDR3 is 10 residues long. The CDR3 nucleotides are TGCAGTGCTAGCTTCTATGGCTACACCTTC. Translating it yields CSASFYGYTF.

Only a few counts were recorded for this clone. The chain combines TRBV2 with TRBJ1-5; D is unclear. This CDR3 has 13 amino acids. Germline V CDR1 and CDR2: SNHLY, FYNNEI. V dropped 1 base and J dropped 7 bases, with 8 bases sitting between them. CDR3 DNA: TGTGCCAGCAGTGAAGACCTAAAACAGCCCCAGCATTTT. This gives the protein CASSEDLKQPQHF.

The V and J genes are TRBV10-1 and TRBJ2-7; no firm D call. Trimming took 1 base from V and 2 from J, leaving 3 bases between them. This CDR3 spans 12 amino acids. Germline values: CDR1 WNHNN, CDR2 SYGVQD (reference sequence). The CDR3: CASSECAYEQYF. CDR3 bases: TGCGCCAGCAGTGAGTGCGCCTACGAGCAGTACTTC.

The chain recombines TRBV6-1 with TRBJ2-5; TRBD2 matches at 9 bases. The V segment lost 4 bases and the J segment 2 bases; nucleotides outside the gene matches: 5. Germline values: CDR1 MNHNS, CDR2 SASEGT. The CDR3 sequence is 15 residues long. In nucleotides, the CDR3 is TGTGCCAGCAGTGTCATTGCGGGGGGGCAAGAGACCCAGTACTTC. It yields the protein CASSVIAGGQETQYF.

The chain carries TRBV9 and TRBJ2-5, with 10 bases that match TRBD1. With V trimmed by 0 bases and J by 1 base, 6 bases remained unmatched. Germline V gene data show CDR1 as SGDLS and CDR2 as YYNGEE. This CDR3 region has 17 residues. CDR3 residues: CASSVGFRDRGQETQYF. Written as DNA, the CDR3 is TGTGCCAGCAGCGTAGGTTTCCGGGACAGGGGCCAAGAGACCCAGTACTTC.

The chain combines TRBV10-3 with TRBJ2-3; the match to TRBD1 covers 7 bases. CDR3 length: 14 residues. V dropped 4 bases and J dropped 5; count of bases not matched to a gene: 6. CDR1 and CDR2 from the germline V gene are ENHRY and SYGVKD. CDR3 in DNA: TGTGCCATCAGTGGACAGGGAAGTCGAGATACGCAGTATTTT. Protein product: CAISGQGSRDTQYF.

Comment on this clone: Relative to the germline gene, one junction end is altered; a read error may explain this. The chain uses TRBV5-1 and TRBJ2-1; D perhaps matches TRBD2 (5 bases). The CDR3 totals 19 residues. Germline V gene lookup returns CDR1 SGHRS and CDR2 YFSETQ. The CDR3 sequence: CASSLAGSGVKTLNNERFF. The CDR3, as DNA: TGCGCCAGCAGCTTGGCCGGGTCCGGGGTAAAGACTCTAAACAATGAGCGGTTCTTC.

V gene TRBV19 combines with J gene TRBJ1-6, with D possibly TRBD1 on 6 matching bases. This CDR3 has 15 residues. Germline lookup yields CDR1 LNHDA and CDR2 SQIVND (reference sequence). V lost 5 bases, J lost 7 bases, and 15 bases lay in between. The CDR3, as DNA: TGTGCCAGTAGTTCCAACAGGGAGAGGAATTCACCCCTCCACTTT. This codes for CASSSNRERNSPLHF.

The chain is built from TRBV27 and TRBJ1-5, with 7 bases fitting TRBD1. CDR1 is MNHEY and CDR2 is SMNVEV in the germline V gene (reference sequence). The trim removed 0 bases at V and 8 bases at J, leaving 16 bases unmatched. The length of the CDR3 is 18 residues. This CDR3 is CASSLSMGDSQVGKPQHF. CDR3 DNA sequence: TGTGCCAGCAGTTTATCGATGGGGGACAGTCAGGTTGGGAAGCCCCAGCATTTT.

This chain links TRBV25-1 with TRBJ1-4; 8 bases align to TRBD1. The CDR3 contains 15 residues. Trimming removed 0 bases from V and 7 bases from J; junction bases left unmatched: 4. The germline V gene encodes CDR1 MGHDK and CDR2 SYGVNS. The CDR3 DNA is TGTGCCAGCAGTGAATACAGGGGGCTTGGTGAAAAACTGTTTTTT. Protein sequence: CASSEYRGLGEKLFF.

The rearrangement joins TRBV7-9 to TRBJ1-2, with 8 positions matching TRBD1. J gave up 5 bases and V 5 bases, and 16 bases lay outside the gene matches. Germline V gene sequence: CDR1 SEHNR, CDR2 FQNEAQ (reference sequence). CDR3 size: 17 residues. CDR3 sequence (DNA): TGTGCCAGCAGCGCAGAGAGAACAGGGGGGCCTCGTTATGGCTACACCTTC. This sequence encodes CASSAERTGGPRYGYTF.

The CDR3 spells CASSLAGGPFVNYGYTF. CDR3 in DNA: TGTGCCAGCAGCTTAGCCGGCGGGCCTTTTGTGAACTATGGCTACACCTTC. The rearrangement links TRBV7-2 to TRBJ1-2; D gene unclear. In germline, CDR1 is SGHTA, CDR2 FQGNSA. The CDR3 length is 17 residues. Trimming cost V 0 bases and J 2 bases, with 16 bases left between them.

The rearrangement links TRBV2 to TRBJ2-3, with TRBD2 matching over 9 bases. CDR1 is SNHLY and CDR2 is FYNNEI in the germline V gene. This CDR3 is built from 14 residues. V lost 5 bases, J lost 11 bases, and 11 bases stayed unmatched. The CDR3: CASSQSGGRTRQYF. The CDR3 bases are TGTGCCAGCAGTCAAAGCGGGGGGAGGACAAGGCAGTATTTT.

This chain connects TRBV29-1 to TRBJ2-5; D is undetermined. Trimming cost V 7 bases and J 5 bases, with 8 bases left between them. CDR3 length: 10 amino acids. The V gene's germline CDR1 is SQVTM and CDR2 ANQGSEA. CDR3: CSDARETQYF. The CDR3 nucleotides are TGCAGCGACGCGAGGGAGACCCAGTACTTC.

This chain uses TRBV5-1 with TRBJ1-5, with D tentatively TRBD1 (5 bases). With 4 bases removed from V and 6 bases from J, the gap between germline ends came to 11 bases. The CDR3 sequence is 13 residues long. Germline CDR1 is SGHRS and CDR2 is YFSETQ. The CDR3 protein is CASSPIGGQPQHF. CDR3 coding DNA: TGCGCCAGCAGCCCCATCGGGGGTCAGCCCCAGCATTTT. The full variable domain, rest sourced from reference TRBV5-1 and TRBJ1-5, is KAGVTQTPRYLIKTRGQQVTLSCSPISGHRSVSWYQQTPGQGLQFLFEYFSETQRNKGNFPGRFSGRQFSNSRSEMNVSTLELGDSALYLCASSPIGGQPQHFGDGTRLSIL.

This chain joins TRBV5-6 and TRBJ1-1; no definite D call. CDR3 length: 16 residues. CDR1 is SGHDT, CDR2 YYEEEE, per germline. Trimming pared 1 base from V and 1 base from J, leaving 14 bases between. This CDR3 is CASSLWRNSKNTEAFF. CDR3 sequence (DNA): TGTGCCAGCAGCTTGTGGCGGAATTCGAAGAACACTGAAGCTTTCTTT.

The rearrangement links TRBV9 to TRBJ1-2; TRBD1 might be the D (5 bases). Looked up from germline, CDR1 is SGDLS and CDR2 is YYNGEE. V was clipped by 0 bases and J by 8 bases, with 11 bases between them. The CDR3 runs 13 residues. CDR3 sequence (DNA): TGTGCCAGCAGCGTAGGACTGGACAAAGGCTACACCTTC. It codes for CASSVGLDKGYTF.